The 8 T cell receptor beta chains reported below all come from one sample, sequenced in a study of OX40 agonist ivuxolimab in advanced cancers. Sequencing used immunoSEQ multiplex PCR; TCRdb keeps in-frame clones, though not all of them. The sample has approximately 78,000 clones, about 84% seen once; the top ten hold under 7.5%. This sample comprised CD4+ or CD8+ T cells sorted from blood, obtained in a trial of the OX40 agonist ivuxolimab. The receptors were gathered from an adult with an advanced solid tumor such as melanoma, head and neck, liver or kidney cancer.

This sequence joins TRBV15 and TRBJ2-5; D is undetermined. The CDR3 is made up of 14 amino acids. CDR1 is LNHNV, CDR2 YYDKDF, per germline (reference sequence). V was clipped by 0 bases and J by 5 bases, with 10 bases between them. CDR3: CATSRDLLVETQYF. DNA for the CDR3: TGTGCCACCAGCAGAGATCTTTTAGTGGAGACCCAGTACTTC.

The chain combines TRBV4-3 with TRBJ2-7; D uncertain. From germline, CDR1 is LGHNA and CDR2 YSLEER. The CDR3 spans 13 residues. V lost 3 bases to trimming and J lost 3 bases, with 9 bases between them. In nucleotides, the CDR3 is TGCGCCAGCAGCCAGGACGGATACTACGAGCAGTACTTC. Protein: CASSQDGYYEQYF.

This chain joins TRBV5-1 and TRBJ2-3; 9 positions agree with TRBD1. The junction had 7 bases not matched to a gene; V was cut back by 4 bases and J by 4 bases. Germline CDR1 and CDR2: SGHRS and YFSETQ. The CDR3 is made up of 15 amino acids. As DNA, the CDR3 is TGCGCCAGCAGCAGACTCACAGGGGGCTCAGATACGCAGTATTTT. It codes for CASSRLTGGSDTQYF.

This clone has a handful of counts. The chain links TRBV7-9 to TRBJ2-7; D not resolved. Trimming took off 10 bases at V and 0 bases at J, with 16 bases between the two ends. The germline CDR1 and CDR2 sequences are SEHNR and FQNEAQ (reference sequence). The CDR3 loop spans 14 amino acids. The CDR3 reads CATAPWASSYEQYF. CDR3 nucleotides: TGTGCCACCGCACCGTGGGCAAGCTCCTACGAGCAGTACTTC.

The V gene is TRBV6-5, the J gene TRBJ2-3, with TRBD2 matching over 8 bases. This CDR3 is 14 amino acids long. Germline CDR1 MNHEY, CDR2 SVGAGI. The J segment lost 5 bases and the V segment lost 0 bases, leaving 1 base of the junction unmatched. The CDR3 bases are TGTGCCAGCAGTTACTCCGGGGGGGTAGATACGCAGTATTTT. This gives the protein CASSYSGGVDTQYF.

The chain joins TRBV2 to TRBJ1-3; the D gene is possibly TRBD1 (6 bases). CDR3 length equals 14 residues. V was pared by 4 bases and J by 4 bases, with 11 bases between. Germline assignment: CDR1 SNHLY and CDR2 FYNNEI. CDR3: CASSVGGRGNTIYF. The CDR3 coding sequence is TGTGCCAGCAGTGTAGGGGGACGAGGAAACACCATATATTTT. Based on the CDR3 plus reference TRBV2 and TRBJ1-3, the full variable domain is EPEVTQTPSHQVTQMGQEVILRCVPISNHLYFYWYRQILGQKVEFLVSFYNNEISEKSEIFDDQFSVERPDGSNFTLKIRSTKLEDSAMYFCASSVGGRGNTIYFGEGSWLTVV.

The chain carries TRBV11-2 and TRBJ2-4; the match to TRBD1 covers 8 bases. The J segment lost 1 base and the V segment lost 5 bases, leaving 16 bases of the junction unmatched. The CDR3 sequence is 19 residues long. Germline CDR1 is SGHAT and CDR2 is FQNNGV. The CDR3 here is CASSLRQGMNSIAKNIQYF. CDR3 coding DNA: TGTGCCAGCAGCCTCCGACAGGGGATGAATTCCATTGCCAAAAACATTCAGTACTTC.

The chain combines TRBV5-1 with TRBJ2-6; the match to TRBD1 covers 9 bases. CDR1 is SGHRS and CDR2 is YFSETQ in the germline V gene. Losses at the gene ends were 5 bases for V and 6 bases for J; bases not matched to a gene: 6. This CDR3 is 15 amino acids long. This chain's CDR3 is CASSIQGAEANVLTF. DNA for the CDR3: TGCGCCAGCAGTATACAGGGGGCAGAGGCCAACGTCCTGACTTTC.